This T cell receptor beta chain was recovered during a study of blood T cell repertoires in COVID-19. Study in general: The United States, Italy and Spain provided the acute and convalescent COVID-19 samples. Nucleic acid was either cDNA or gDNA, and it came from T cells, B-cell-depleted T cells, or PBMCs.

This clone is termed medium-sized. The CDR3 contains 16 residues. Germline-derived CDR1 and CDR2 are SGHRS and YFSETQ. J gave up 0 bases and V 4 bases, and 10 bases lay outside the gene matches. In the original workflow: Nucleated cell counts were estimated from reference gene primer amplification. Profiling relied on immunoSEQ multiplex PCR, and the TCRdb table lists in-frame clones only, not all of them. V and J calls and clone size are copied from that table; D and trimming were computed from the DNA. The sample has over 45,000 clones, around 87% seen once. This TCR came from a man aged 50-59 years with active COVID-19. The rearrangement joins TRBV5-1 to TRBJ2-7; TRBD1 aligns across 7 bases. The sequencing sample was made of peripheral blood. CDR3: CASSPSRGRISYEQYF. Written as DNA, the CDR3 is TGCGCCAGCAGCCCCTCCAGGGGGAGAATCTCCTACGAGCAGTACTTC.